The 13 T cell receptor beta chains below come from one sample, sequenced in a study of OX40 agonist ivuxolimab in advanced cancers. Clones were read by immunoSEQ multiplex PCR, and TCRdb kept only the in-frame ones, dropping some. The table has tens of thousands of clones, roughly 80% seen once. This specimen consisted of CD4+ or CD8+ T cells sorted from blood, obtained in a trial of the OX40 agonist ivuxolimab. These receptor sequences come from an adult with an advanced solid tumor such as melanoma, head and neck, liver or kidney cancer.

The chain combines TRBV19 with TRBJ1-4, with a tentative D call TRBD1 (5 bases). The V gene lost 0 bases and the J gene lost 8 bases, with 16 bases spanning the gap. The CDR3 totals 16 residues. Germline lookup yields CDR1 LNHDA and CDR2 SQIVND (reference sequence). Here the CDR3 DNA reads TGTGCCAGTAGTATAGACGTCGGTAGGGGTGGAGAAAAACTGTTTTTT. It translates to CASSIDVGRGGEKLFF.

The gene calls are TRBV27 and TRBJ2-5; tentative D call: TRBD2 (6 bases). The CDR3 covers 13 residues. CDR1 is MNHEY, CDR2 SMNVEV, per germline (reference sequence). Between the trimmed V and J ends, which lost 2 bases and 5 bases, there was a span of 9 bases. CDR3 bases: TGTGCCAGCAGTTTACGGCGGGACGAGACCCAGTACTTC. Translation gives CASSLRRDETQYF.

CDR3 nucleotide sequence: TGTGCCAGCAGCAAAGTGCCTCGATTGTGGGACGACGAGCAGTACTTC. Translation: CASSKVPRLWDDEQYF. This chain links TRBV21-1 with TRBJ2-7. TRBV21-1 is termed a pseudogene. The CDR3 spans 16 residues.

The rearrangement joins TRBV4-1 to TRBJ2-1; possible D gene TRBD2, 5 bases. V dropped 1 base and J dropped 9 bases, with 10 bases sitting between them. This CDR3 is built from 13 residues. CDR1 and CDR2 from the germline V gene are MGHRA and YSYEKL. CDR3 loop: CASSQGTLSEQFF. The CDR3 nucleotides read TGCGCCAGCAGCCAAGGGACTCTGAGTGAGCAGTTCTTC.

The chain is built from TRBV7-8 and TRBJ1-1; maybe TRBD1 (5 bases). The CDR3 runs to 16 residues. The V end lost 3 bases, the J end lost 0 bases, and 14 bases lay between the germline ends. In germline, CDR1 is SGHVS, CDR2 FQNEAQ. Here the CDR3 DNA reads TGTGCCAGCAGCTTCCGACCCCGACAGTTGAACACTGAAGCTTTCTTT. Translated, it gives CASSFRPRQLNTEAFF. Drawing the rest from reference TRBV7-8 and TRBJ1-1, the complete variable domain is GAGVSQSPRYKVAKRGQDVALRCDPISGHVSLFWYQQALGQGPEFLTYFQNEAQLDKSGLPSDRFFAERPEGSVSTLKIQRTQQEDSAVYLCASSFRPRQLNTEAFFGQGTRLTVV.

The chain uses TRBV19 and TRBJ2-1, with 8 positions matching TRBD1. The junction had 8 bases not matched to a gene; V was cut back by 6 bases and J by 7 bases. Germline CDR1 is LNHDA and CDR2 is SQIVND (reference sequence). This CDR3 is 14 amino acids long. The CDR3 DNA sequence: TGTGCCAGTAGGAACCAGGGGGCGCAGAATGAGCAGTTCTTC. Encoded protein: CASRNQGAQNEQFF.

The CDR3 DNA sequence: TGCGCCAGCAGAGCACAGGGCCCTGGAAACACCATATATTTT. This gives the protein CASRAQGPGNTIYF. This chain connects TRBV5-1 to TRBJ1-3; a weak D match, TRBD1 (6 bases). Germline V CDR1 and CDR2: SGHRS, YFSETQ. The CDR3 sequence is 14 residues long. The ends were cut back, 5 bases at V and 2 bases at J, with 11 bases in the middle.

V gene TRBV11-3 combines with J gene TRBJ2-7; D not certain. CDR3 length equals 15 residues. The germline gives CDR1 SGHNT, CDR2 YENEEA. V was shortened by 1 base and J by 3 bases, with 13 bases between the two germline ends. This chain's CDR3 is CASSLGGGRLYEQYV. The CDR3 region has the DNA TGTGCCAGCAGCTTAGGTGGTGGTCGGCTCTACGAGCAGTACGTC.

This clone is a singleton in its sample. The rearrangement uses TRBV5-6 and TRBJ2-3; TRBD1 aligns across 7 bases. The CDR3 runs 15 residues. Germline CDR1 and CDR2: SGHDT and YYEEEE. Trimming took 4 bases from V and 1 from J; bases not matched to a gene: 6. The CDR3 nucleotides are TGTGCCAGCAGCGCCCCAGGACAGGGCACAGATACGCAGTATTTT. Its translation: CASSAPGQGTDTQYF.

The chain is built from TRBV28 and TRBJ2-2; D is ambiguous. Trimming cost V 4 bases and J 4 bases, with 13 bases left between them. Germline V CDR1 and CDR2: MDHEN, SYDVKM. There are 15 residues in the CDR3. The CDR3 DNA follows: TGTGCCAGCAGTTCCGACCTAGTCCCCACCGGGGAGCTGTTTTTT. This gives the protein CASSSDLVPTGELFF.

The chain carries TRBV5-6 and TRBJ2-2; D might be TRBD1 (5 bases). The germline V gene encodes CDR1 SGHDT and CDR2 YYEEEE. The CDR3 consists of 12 residues. Trimming took off 6 bases at V and 6 bases at J, with 9 bases between the two ends. CDR3 DNA: TGTGCCAGCAATTGGGGCGCCGGGGAGCTGTTTTTT. Residues: CASNWGAGELFF.

The V call is TRBV27, the J call TRBJ2-7; 9 bases agree with TRBD1. Germline CDR1 is MNHEY and CDR2 is SMNVEV (reference sequence). V shed 9 bases, J shed 7 bases, and the junction held 10 bases outside the gene matches. The CDR3 covers 13 residues. CDR3 bases: TGTGCCAGTACCGGGACAGGGTCTGGGGAGCAGTACTTC. Its protein product is CASTGTGSGEQYF.

The chain recombines TRBV11-2 with TRBJ2-3; TRBD2 is a possible D gene (5 bases). The V end lost 5 bases, the J end lost 4 bases, and 10 bases lay between the germline ends. CDR3 length equals 13 residues. Germline V gene data show CDR1 as SGHAT and CDR2 as FQNNGV. CDR3 sequence (DNA): TGTGCCAGCAGCAACCCGGGGTCAGATACGCAGTATTTT. Translating it yields CASSNPGSDTQYF.